This T cell receptor beta chain was documented in a study of early T cells in non-severe SARS-CoV-2 infection. TCRdb ran MiXCR on the 5' RACE reads and lists one entry per CDR3 protein. Here the sample spans around 82,000 distinct CDR3 sequences, roughly 14% being singletons. From germline, CDR1 is MDHEN and CDR2 SYDVKM. The CDR3 totals 13 residues. Trimming shortened V by 1 base and J by 9 bases, and 10 bases separated the two germline ends. The sample holds a few counts of this clonotype. The clonotype was recovered from an adult who was a healthcare worker with PCR-confirmed SARS-CoV-2 infection or an uninfected control (not recorded which). The chain is built from TRBV28 and TRBJ2-1, with D uncertain. The specimen sequenced was whole blood. Here the CDR3 reads CASSLSGPGEQFF. CDR3 DNA: TGTGCCAGCAGTTTATCGGGTCCAGGTGAGCAGTTCTTC.